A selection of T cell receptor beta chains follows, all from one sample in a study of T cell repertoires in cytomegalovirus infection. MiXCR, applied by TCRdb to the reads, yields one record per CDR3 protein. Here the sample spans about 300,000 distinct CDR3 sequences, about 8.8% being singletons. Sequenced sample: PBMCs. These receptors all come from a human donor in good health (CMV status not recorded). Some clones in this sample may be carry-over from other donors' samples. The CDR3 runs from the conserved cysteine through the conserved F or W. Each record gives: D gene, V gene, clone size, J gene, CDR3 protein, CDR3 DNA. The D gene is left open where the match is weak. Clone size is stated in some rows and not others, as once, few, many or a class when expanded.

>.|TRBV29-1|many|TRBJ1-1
CSVEAPGARVEAFF
TGCAGCGTTGAAGCCCCGGGGGCTAGGGTTGAAGCTTTCTTT
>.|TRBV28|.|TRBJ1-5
CASSFEGRGNQPQHF
TGTGCCAGCAGTTTTGAGGGAAGAGGCAATCAGCCCCAGCATTTT
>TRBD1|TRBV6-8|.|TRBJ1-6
CASSRDRDFSSYNSPLHF
TGTGCCAGCAGCCGGGACAGGGACTTTAGCTCCTATAATTCACCCCTCCACTTT
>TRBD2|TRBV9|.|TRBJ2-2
CASRVAGGGNTGELFF
TGTGCCAGCAGAGTAGCGGGCGGGGGAAACACCGGGGAGCTGTTTTTT
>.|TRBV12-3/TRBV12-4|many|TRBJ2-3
CASSLASHTQYF
TGTGCCAGCAGTTTAGCGAGCCATACGCAGTATTTT
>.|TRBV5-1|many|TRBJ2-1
CASRWTEYNEQFF
TGCGCCAGCAGATGGACAGAGTACAATGAGCAGTTCTTC
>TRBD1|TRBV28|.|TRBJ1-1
CASTRQGSTEAFF
TGTGCCAGCACAAGACAGGGCTCCACTGAAGCTTTCTTT
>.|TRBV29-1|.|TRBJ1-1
CSVGGSTEAFF
TGCAGCGTGGGGGGGAGCACTGAAGCTTTCTTT
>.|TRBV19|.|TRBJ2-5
CASSIANRQETQYF
TGTGCCAGTAGTATAGCTAACAGACAAGAGACCCAGTACTTC
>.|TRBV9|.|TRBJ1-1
CAISVVGGRAAEAFF
TGTGCCATCAGCGTAGTGGGGGGCCGAGCGGCTGAAGCTTTCTTT
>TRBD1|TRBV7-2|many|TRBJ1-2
CASSPAWTGPNYGYTF
TGTGCCAGCAGCCCCGCCTGGACAGGGCCAAACTATGGCTACACCTTC
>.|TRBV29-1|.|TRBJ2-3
CSAPTGFSTDTQYF
TGCAGCGCACCGACAGGTTTTAGCACAGATACGCAGTATTTT
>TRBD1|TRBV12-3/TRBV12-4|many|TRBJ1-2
CASSAPPGQGNYGYTF
TGTGCCAGCAGTGCCCCCCCGGGACAGGGAAACTATGGCTACACCTTC
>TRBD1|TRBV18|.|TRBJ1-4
CASSPLGTAANEKLFF
TGTGCCAGCTCACCGCTAGGGACAGCTGCTAATGAAAAACTGTTTTTT
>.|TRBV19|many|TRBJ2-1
CASNPGLGNEQFF
TGTGCCAGTAATCCGGGCCTTGGGAATGAGCAGTTCTTC
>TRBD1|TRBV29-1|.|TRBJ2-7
CSVSDRGSGEQYF
TGCAGCGTATCCGACAGGGGGTCCGGCGAGCAGTACTTC
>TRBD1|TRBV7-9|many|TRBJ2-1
CASSLYVWGQRIYNEQFF
TGTGCCAGCAGCTTATATGTCTGGGGACAGAGAATTTACAATGAGCAGTTCTTC
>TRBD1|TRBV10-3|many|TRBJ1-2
CAISGDPQGASYGYTF
TGTGCCATCAGCGGGGACCCACAGGGGGCGAGTTATGGCTACACCTTC
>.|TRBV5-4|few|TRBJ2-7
CASSSLQARDPYEQYF
TGTGCCAGCAGCTCCCTGCAGGCCCGTGACCCCTACGAGCAGTACTTC
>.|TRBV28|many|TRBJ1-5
CASSSPISPQHF
TGTGCCAGCAGTTCACCTATCAGCCCCCAGCATTTT
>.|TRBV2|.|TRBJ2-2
CASSVQGMDTGELFF
TGTGCCAGCAGTGTTCAAGGGATGGACACCGGGGAGCTGTTTTTT
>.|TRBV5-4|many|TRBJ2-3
CASSWGEDTQYF
TGTGCCAGCAGCTGGGGAGAAGATACGCAGTATTTT
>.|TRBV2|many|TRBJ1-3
CASSDGQGNTIYF
TGTGCCAGCAGTGATGGGCAGGGAAACACCATATATTTT
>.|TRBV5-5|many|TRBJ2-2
CASSLEAKQTGELFF
TGTGCCAGCAGCTTGGAAGCAAAACAAACCGGGGAGCTGTTTTTT
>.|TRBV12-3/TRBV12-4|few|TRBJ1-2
CASSQIGSKDGYTF
TGTGCCAGCAGCCAAATCGGGTCCAAAGACGGCTACACCTTC
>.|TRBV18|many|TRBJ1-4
CASSRDWAGSTNEKLFF
TGTGCCAGCTCACGGGACTGGGCAGGGTCAACTAATGAAAAACTGTTTTTT
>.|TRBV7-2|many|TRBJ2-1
CASSEEASFYNEQFF
TGTGCCAGCAGCGAAGAGGCTTCTTTCTACAATGAGCAGTTCTTC
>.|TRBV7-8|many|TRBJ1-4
CASSPGTKGEKLFF
TGTGCCAGCAGCCCCGGGACCAAGGGGGAAAAACTGTTTTTT
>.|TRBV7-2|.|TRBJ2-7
CASSLEAISAQYF
TGTGCCAGCAGCTTGGAGGCAATCTCGGCGCAGTACTTC
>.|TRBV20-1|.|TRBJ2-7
CSSGRGDYEQYF
TGCAGTTCCGGACGGGGTGACTACGAGCAGTACTTC
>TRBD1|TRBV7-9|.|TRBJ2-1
CASSPTGIAYNEQFF
TGTGCCAGCAGCCCGACAGGGATAGCGTACAATGAGCAGTTCTTC
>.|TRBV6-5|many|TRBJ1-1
CASSYSGGTAFF
TGTGCCAGCAGTTACTCGGGGGGGACGGCTTTCTTT
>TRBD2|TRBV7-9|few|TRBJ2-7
CASSLDGGALEQYF
TGTGCCAGCAGCTTAGACGGGGGGGCCCTCGAGCAGTACTTC
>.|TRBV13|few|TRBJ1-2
CASSLAGGPGGYTF
TGTGCCAGCAGCTTAGCAGGAGGCCCCGGGGGCTACACCTTC
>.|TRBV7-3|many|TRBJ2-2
CASSLANQSFGELFF
TGTGCCAGCAGCTTAGCAAACCAATCGTTCGGCGAGCTGTTTTTT
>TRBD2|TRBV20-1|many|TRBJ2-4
CSALAGEAKNIQYF
TGCAGTGCTTTGGCGGGAGAAGCCAAAAACATTCAGTACTTC
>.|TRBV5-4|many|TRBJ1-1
CASSLVGAGTEAFF
TGTGCCAGCAGCCTGGTAGGCGCGGGCACTGAAGCTTTCTTT
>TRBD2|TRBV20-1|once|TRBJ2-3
CSAPARGTSYTDTQYF
TGCAGTGCTCCTGCTCGAGGGACTAGCTACACAGATACGCAGTATTTT
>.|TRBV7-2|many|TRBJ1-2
CASSSKGRYTPLVYGYTF
TGTGCCAGCAGCTCCAAAGGGCGCTATACCCCTTTGGTCTATGGCTACACCTTC
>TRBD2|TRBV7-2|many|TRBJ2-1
CASSSRGSGGAYNEQFF
TGTGCCAGCAGCTCAAGGGGTAGCGGGGGCGCCTACAATGAGCAGTTCTTC
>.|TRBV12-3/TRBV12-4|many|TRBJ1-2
CASSFQGILFNF
TGTGCCAGCAGTTTCCAGGGGATCCTATTCAACTTC
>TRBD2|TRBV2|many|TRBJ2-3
CASKGGEGDTQYF
TGTGCCAGCAAGGGAGGGGAGGGAGATACGCAGTATTTT
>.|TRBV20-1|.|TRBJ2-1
CSAREAAYNEQFF
TGCAGTGCTAGGGAGGCCGCCTACAATGAGCAGTTCTTC
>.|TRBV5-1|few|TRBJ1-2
CASSLAGPRYYGYTF
TGCGCCAGCAGCTTGGCCGGGCCGAGGTACTATGGCTACACCTTC
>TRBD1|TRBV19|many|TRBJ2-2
CASKGTGESAGELFF
TGTGCCAGTAAGGGGACAGGGGAGTCGGCCGGGGAGCTGTTTTTT
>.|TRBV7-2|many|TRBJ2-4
CASSLAMGPENIQYF
TGTGCCAGCAGCTTAGCGATGGGGCCAGAAAACATTCAGTACTTC
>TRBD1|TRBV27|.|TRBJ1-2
CASRQGRVYTF
TGTGCCAGTCGACAGGGTCGCGTCTACACCTTC
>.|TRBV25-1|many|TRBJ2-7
CASSAGIRSEQYF
TGTGCCAGCAGTGCTGGGATACGAAGCGAGCAGTACTTC
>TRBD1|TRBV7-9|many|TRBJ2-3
CASSLRTGGSTDTQYF
TGTGCCAGCAGCCTGAGAACAGGGGGATCCACAGATACGCAGTATTTT
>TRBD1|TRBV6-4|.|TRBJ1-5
CASSATGHSNQPQHF
TGTGCCAGCAGCGCGACAGGGCATAGCAATCAGCCCCAGCATTTT
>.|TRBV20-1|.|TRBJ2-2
CSARDQTSPGELFF
TGCAGTGCTAGAGATCAAACGTCTCCCGGGGAGCTGTTTTTT
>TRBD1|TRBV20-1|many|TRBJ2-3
CSARASGTGRADTQYF
TGCAGTGCTAGAGCATCCGGGACAGGGAGGGCAGATACGCAGTATTTT
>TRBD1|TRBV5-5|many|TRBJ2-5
CASSPLFDRGSETQYF
TGTGCCAGCAGCCCGCTATTTGACAGGGGTTCGGAGACCCAGTACTTC
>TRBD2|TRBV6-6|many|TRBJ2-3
CASSYFRGGSTDTQYF
TGTGCCAGCAGTTACTTCCGGGGGGGCAGTACAGATACGCAGTATTTT
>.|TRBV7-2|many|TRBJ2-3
CASSIRGSTDTQYF
TGTGCCAGCAGCATCAGGGGTAGCACAGATACGCAGTATTTT
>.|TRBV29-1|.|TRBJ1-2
CSADRTISTF
TGCAGCGCCGACCGGACGATCTCCACCTTC
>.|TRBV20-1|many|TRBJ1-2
CSASGNHGYTF
TGCAGTGCTTCCGGGAACCATGGCTACACCTTC
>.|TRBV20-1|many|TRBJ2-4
CSARDPGNIQYF
TGCAGTGCTAGAGATCCGGGGAACATTCAGTACTTC